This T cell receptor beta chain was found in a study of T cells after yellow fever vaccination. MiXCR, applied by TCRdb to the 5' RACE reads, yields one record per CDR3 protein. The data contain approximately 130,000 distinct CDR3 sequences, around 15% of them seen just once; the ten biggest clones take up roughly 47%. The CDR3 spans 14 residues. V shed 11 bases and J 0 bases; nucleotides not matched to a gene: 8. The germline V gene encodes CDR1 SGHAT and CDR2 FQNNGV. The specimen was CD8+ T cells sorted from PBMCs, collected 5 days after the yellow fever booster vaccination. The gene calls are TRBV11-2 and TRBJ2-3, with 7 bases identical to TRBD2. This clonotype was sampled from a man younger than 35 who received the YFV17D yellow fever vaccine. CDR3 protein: CASPAGSSTDTQYF. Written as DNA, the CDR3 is TGTGCCTCACCAGCGGGATCTAGCACAGATACGCAGTATTTT.